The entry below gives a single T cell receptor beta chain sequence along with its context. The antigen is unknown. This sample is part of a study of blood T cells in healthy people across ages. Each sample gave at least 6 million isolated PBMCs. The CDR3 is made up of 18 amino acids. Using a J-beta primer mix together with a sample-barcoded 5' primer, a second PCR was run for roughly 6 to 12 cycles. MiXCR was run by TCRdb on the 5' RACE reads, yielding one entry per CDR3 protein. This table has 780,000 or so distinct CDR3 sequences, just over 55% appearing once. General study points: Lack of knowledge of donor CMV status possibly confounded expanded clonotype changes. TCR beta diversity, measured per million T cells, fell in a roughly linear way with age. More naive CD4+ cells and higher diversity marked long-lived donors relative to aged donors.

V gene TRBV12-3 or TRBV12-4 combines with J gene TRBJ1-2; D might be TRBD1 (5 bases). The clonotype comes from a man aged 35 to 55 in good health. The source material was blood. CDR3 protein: CVSSFSRDSPTPNYGYTF. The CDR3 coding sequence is TGTGTCAGTAGTTTCAGCCGGGACTCACCTACGCCTAACTATGGCTACACCTTC.